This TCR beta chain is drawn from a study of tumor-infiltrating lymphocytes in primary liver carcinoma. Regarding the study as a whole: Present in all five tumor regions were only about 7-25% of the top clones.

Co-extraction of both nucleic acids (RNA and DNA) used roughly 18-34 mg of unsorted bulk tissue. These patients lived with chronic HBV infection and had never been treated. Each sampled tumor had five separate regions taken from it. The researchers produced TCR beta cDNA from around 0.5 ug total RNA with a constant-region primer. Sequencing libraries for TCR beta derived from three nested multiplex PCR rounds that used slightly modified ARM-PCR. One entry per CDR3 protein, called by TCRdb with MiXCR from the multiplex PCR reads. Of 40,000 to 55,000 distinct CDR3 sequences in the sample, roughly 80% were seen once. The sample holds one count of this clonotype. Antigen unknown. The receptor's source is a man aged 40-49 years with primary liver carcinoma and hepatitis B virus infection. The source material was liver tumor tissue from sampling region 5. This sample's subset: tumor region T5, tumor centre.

CDR3 sequence (DNA): TGTGCCATGCCCTCTGCGGATACGCAGTATTTT. Its protein is CAMPSADTQYF. The rearrangement joins TRBV6-2 or TRBV6-3 to TRBJ2-3; the D is unclear. V dropped 10 bases and J dropped 6 bases, with 11 bases sitting between them. The CDR3 runs to 11 residues. Looked up from germline, CDR1 is MNHEY and CDR2 is SVGEGT.